Listed below are T cell receptor beta chains from one sample, sequenced in a study of shared clonotypes between healthy human individuals. Profiled with immunoSEQ multiplex PCR; TCRdb holds only in-frame clones, not every one. The table lists roughly 2,300,000 clones, less than 95% of them singletons. The sequenced sample was naive CD4+ T cells from PBMCs. Every receptor here comes from a man younger than 35 in good health. Some clones in this sample may be carry-over from other donors' samples. CDR3s include the opening cysteine and the closing phenylalanine or tryptophan. D genes are given only for firm matches. A row's size may be missing; if present it is once, few, many or a size class.

V gene	D gene	clone size	J gene	CDR3 protein	CDR3 DNA
TRBV6-6	TRBD1	.	TRBJ1-5	CASSIGTAPQHF	TGTGCCAGCAGTATCGGGACAGCGCCCCAGCATTTT
TRBV7-3	.	.	TRBJ1-1	CASSLYPTVEAFF	TGTGCCAGCAGCTTATATCCGACGGTTGAAGCTTTCTTT
TRBV2	.	once	TRBJ2-1	CASSDVRRAGYNEQFF	TGTGCCAGCAGTGACGTGCGGCGGGCCGGTTACAATGAGCAGTTCTTC
TRBV2	TRBD2	.	TRBJ2-3	CASSVDGRETDTQYF	TGTGCCAGCAGTGTCGACGGGAGGGAGACAGATACGCAGTATTTT
TRBV28	.	.	TRBJ2-1	CASRFEYNEQFF	TGTGCCAGCAGATTTGAATACAATGAGCAGTTCTTC
TRBV27	.	few	TRBJ1-1	CASRESAWNTEAFF	TGTGCCAGCAGGGAGTCTGCCTGGAACACTGAAGCTTTCTTT
TRBV5-4	TRBD1	.	TRBJ2-1	CASRAGTGDYNEQFF	TGTGCCAGCAGGGCCGGGACAGGGGACTACAATGAGCAGTTCTTC
TRBV6-1	.	.	TRBJ1-5	CASFSGVYSNQPQHF	TGTGCCAGCTTTTCTGGGGTGTATAGCAATCAGCCCCAGCATTTT
TRBV5-6	.	.	TRBJ2-5	CASSLDGLGETQYF	TGTGCCAGCAGCTTGGACGGGCTGGGGGAGACCCAGTACTTC
TRBV19	TRBD1	once	TRBJ1-5	CASSISGTGGLLAQHF	TGTGCCAGTAGTATATCCGGGACAGGGGGCCTGCTGGCCCAGCATTTT
TRBV25-1	.	.	TRBJ1-1	CASTKQDLNTEAFF	TGTGCCAGCACCAAACAGGACCTGAACACTGAAGCTTTCTTT
TRBV19	.	.	TRBJ1-2	CASSITVYYGYTF	TGTGCCAGTAGTATTACTGTGTACTATGGCTACACCTTC
TRBV30	.	.	TRBJ1-3	CASGDTGNTIYF	TGTGCCAGCGGGGATACTGGAAACACCATATATTTT
TRBV28	TRBD1	once	TRBJ1-1	CASRLTGGRQNTEAFF	TGTGCCAGCAGGCTGACAGGGGGCCGGCAGAACACTGAAGCTTTCTTT
TRBV28	TRBD1	.	TRBJ1-4	CASSSDRGRSNEKLFF	TGTGCCAGCAGTTCGGACAGGGGAAGATCTAATGAAAAACTGTTTTTT
TRBV4-2	.	.	TRBJ2-2	CASSQGVDTGELFF	TGTGCCAGCAGCCAAGGGGTAGACACCGGGGAGCTGTTTTTT
TRBV29-1	.	.	TRBJ1-3	CSASAISGNTIYF	TGCAGCGCCTCAGCCATCTCTGGAAACACCATATATTTT
TRBV7-2	.	.	TRBJ2-1	CASSLVGSSEQFF	TGTGCCAGCAGCTTAGTTGGTTCGAGTGAGCAGTTCTTC
TRBV27	TRBD1	.	TRBJ1-2	CASSLRGQMEAEGYTF	TGTGCCAGCAGTTTGCGGGGACAGATGGAGGCGGAGGGCTACACCTTC
TRBV5-1	TRBD2	.	TRBJ2-7	CASSLPLLAGGTPYEQYF	TGCGCCAGCAGCTTGCCCCTTCTAGCGGGAGGGACTCCCTACGAGCAGTACTTC
TRBV6-5	.	.	TRBJ1-2	CASSYQRGGAYGYTF	TGTGCCAGCAGTTACCAGCGGGGGGGCGCATATGGCTACACCTTC
TRBV19	TRBD2	.	TRBJ2-1	CASNTRHRVGGIAVPYNEQFF	TGTGCCAGTAACACCCGGCATCGGGTGGGGGGGATTGCGGTACCCTACAATGAGCAGTTCTTC
TRBV11-1	TRBD1	.	TRBJ2-7	CASSLDRGSVEQYF	TGTGCCAGCAGCTTAGACAGGGGGTCGGTCGAGCAGTACTTC
TRBV10-3	.	.	TRBJ2-2	CAISQASNTGELFF	TGTGCCATCTCGCAGGCCTCGAACACCGGGGAGCTGTTTTTT
TRBV5-1	TRBD1	.	TRBJ1-1	CASSPGQGDKAFF	TGCGCCAGCAGCCCCGGACAGGGGGATAAAGCTTTCTTT